The 20 T cell receptor beta chains reported below all come from one sample, sequenced in a study of T cell repertoires in cytomegalovirus infection (dated by TCRdb to between 2018 and 2021). These receptors have no known antigen. The sequencer was an Illumina HiSeq 1500. TCRdb reran the public reads through fastp at Q25 and MiXCR, keeping productive beta chains. Rows matching on CDR3 protein sequence are summarized as one entry with the most common DNA and genes. A total of 100,000 or so distinct CDR3 sequences appear in this sample, 29% of them only once. Over 60% of the sample rests with the top ten. The treatment or condition label here, explained by the study, means: in vitro stimulation with specific CMV peptide epitopes to enrich CMV-specific T cells. This specimen was CD8+ T cells from cultured PBMCs, taken from culture after CMV antigen stimulation. The receptors were gathered from a human donor in good health (CMV status not recorded). Some clones in this sample may be carry-over from other donors' samples.

The chain links TRBV7-6 to TRBJ2-3; possibly TRBD2 for D (7 bases). This CDR3 has 16 residues. Germline CDR1 and CDR2: SGHVS and FNYEAQ. Trimming removed 0 bases from V and 1 base from J, with 11 bases in between. The CDR3 DNA follows: TGTGCCAGCAGCTTAGCCGGGGGGCACGGCACAGATACGCAGTATTTT. This gives the protein CASSLAGGHGTDTQYF.

This clonotype is medium-sized in the sample. The chain has TRBV5-6 and TRBJ1-1, with D unclear. Germline V gene data show CDR1 as SGHDT and CDR2 as YYEEEE. The CDR3 is 14 amino acids. Deletions cut 1 base from V and 0 bases from J, with 7 bases between. CDR3 sequence (DNA): TGTGCCAGCAGCTTGTTCGGGATGAACACTGAAGCTTTCTTT. The encoded protein is CASSLFGMNTEAFF.

The rearrangement joins TRBV10-2 to TRBJ1-1, with D possibly being TRBD1 (6 bases). CDR3 length: 17 amino acids. V gave up 2 bases and J gave up 2 bases, with 18 bases separating them. Germline V lookup: CDR1 WSHSY, CDR2 SAAADI. The chain's CDR3 is CASSENSIGRGNTEAFF. The DNA of the CDR3 is TGCGCCAGCAGTGAGAATTCGATCGGCAGGGGTAACACTGAAGCTTTCTTT.

The CDR3, as DNA: TGTGCCACCAGTGACGGACCGACTACAGATACGCAGTATTTT. Residues: CATSDGPTTDTQYF. This chain joins TRBV24-1 and TRBJ2-3; D is unclear. With 4 bases removed from V and 3 bases from J, the gap between germline ends came to 10 bases. The CDR3 has 14 residues. The germline CDR1 and CDR2 sequences are KGHDR and SFDVKD.

In this sample, this clonotype turned up a few times. This chain uses TRBV5-6 with TRBJ1-5; D uncertain. The CDR3 extends over 15 amino acids. The V end was cut by 1 base, the J end by 0 bases, with 8 bases between. Germline values: CDR1 SGHDT, CDR2 YYEEEE. CDR3 amino acids: CASSLTVDSNQPQHF. DNA of the CDR3: TGTGCCAGCAGCTTGACAGTGGATAGCAATCAGCCCCAGCATTTT. The variable domain in full, with the rest retrieved from reference TRBV5-6 and TRBJ1-5, is DAGVTQSPTHLIKTRGQQVTLRCSPKSGHDTVSWYQQALGQGPQFIFQYYEEEERQRGNFPDRFSGHQFPNYSSELNVNALLLGDSALYLCASSLTVDSNQPQHFGDGTRLSIL.

This chain connects TRBV11-2 to TRBJ2-7; D is unresolved. The germline CDR1 and CDR2 sequences are SGHAT and FQNNGV. V lost 0 bases to trimming and J lost 1 base, with 7 bases between them. The CDR3 sequence is 14 residues long. The CDR3 protein is CASSLDLGSYEQYF. In nucleotides, the CDR3 is TGTGCCAGCAGCTTAGATTTGGGGTCCTACGAGCAGTACTTC.

This chain joins TRBV28 and TRBJ1-1; D remains ambiguous. V dropped 2 bases and J dropped 2 bases, with 9 bases sitting between them. The length of the CDR3 is 14 residues. CDR1 is MDHEN, CDR2 SYDVKM, per germline. This CDR3 is CASSLMGFNTEAFF. In DNA form, the CDR3 reads TGTGCCAGCAGTTTAATGGGGTTTAACACTGAAGCTTTCTTT.

This clonotype was recorded a few times. This chain joins TRBV2 and TRBJ2-3; D may match TRBD1 or TRBD2 (5 bases each). The CDR3 extends over 13 amino acids. Trimming removed 3 bases from V and 9 bases from J, with 13 bases in between. CDR1 and CDR2 (germline): SNHLY, FYNNEI. CDR3 nucleotides: TGTGCCAGCAGTGAGATTAGTCGGGACACGCAGTATTTT. Residues: CASSEISRDTQYF.

This clonotype has a count of ten or more. The genes are TRBV7-8 and TRBJ1-2; D gene ambiguous. The CDR3 is made up of 17 amino acids. V shed 4 bases and J shed 1 base, with 19 bases lying between them. Germline V CDR1 and CDR2: SGHVS, FQNEAQ. The CDR3 reads CASSWTIGRPDNYGYTF. CDR3 sequence (DNA): TGTGCCAGCAGCTGGACTATTGGGAGGCCTGATAACTATGGCTACACCTTC.

In its sample, this clonotype was seen once. The chain is built from TRBV7-4 and TRBJ2-7, with 9 bases identical to TRBD1. V dropped 5 bases and J dropped 6; count of bases not matched to a gene: 11. The CDR3 extends over 15 amino acids. Germline CDR1 SGHVT, CDR2 SQSDAQ. The CDR3 coding sequence is TGTGCCAGCAGCCTGGACAGGGGCAGAGTGGGCGAGCAGTACTTC. This gives the protein CASSLDRGRVGEQYF. Drawing the rest from reference TRBV7-4 and TRBJ2-7, the complete variable domain is GAGVSQSPRYKVAKRGRDVALRCDSISGHVTLYWYRQTLGQGSEVLTYSQSDAQRDKSGRPSGRFSAERPERSVSTLKIQRTEQGDSAVYLCASSLDRGRVGEQYFGPGTRLTVT.

This clonotype has just one count. The V gene is TRBV6-1, the J gene TRBJ1-1; D may be TRBD1 (6 bases). This CDR3 comprises 15 residues. V was clipped by 5 bases and J by 5 bases, with 18 bases between them. CDR1 is MNHNS and CDR2 is SASEGT in the germline V gene. CDR3 loop: CASSYGGGGRTEAFF. The DNA of the CDR3 is TGTGCCAGCAGTTATGGGGGCGGGGGGCGGACTGAAGCTTTCTTT.

The V and J genes are TRBV7-6 and TRBJ2-1, with 7 bases that match TRBD1. Trimming cost V 4 bases and J 3 bases; bases outside gene matches: 9. Per germline, CDR1 SGHVS and CDR2 FNYEAQ. The CDR3 is 16 residues long. CDR3 nucleotide sequence: TGTGCCAGCAGCTCAGTGAAACAGGGGCGCTACAATGAGCAGTTCTTC. Its translation is CASSSVKQGRYNEQFF.

V is TRBV12-3 or TRBV12-4 and J is TRBJ2-7; D is ambiguous. The CDR3 covers 12 residues. V gave up 5 bases and J gave up 2 bases, with 7 bases separating them. The CDR3 DNA reads TGTGCCAGCAGTACAAGAGCCTACGAGCAGTACTTC. Protein product: CASSTRAYEQYF.

This clonotype appeared a few times. The chain is built from TRBV13 and TRBJ1-4, with D uncertain. CDR1 and CDR2 from the germline V gene are PRHDT and FYEKMQ (reference sequence). The CDR3 runs 14 residues. Deletions cut 4 bases from V and 8 bases from J, with 14 bases between. The DNA of the CDR3 is TGTGCCAGCAGCTCGGGCCTGGAGGAGGAAAAACTGTTTTTT. Its protein is CASSSGLEEEKLFF.

The chain links TRBV6-2 or TRBV6-3 to TRBJ2-7; no clear D gene. The V end was cut by 5 bases, the J end by 6 bases, with 17 bases between. Germline CDR1 and CDR2: MNHEY and SVGEGT. CDR3 size: 14 residues. CDR3: CASSQTPYLSEQYF. CDR3 DNA sequence: TGTGCCAGCAGTCAGACACCATACCTGAGCGAGCAGTACTTC.

The rearrangement links TRBV5-1 to TRBJ1-2; D gene ambiguous. V gave up 3 bases and J gave up 6 bases, with 12 bases separating them. The CDR3 extends over 13 amino acids. CDR1 is SGHRS, CDR2 YFSETQ, per germline. The CDR3 sequence: CASSSGSGDGYTF. CDR3 coding DNA: TGCGCCAGCAGCTCAGGAAGCGGCGATGGCTACACCTTC.

This clonotype has a handful of counts. This chain uses TRBV7-9 with TRBJ2-2, with a weak D call TRBD1 (5 bases). The CDR3 is 16 residues long. With 2 bases removed from V and 3 bases from J, the gap between germline ends came to 13 bases. The V gene's germline CDR1 is SEHNR and CDR2 FQNEAQ (reference sequence). The CDR3 DNA follows: TGTGCCAGCAGCTTACCGAGGACATACGACACCGGGGAGCTGTTTTTT. Amino acids: CASSLPRTYDTGELFF.

This sequence joins TRBV5-6 and TRBJ1-3, with D maybe TRBD1 (5 bases). Germline V CDR1 and CDR2: SGHDT, YYEEEE. The CDR3 loop spans 16 amino acids. V was trimmed by 0 bases and J by 3 bases, leaving 13 bases between them. The chain's CDR3 is CASSLVRGLIGNTIYF. As DNA, the CDR3 is TGTGCCAGCAGCTTGGTGAGGGGATTAATTGGAAACACCATATATTTT.

The chain employs TRBV2 and TRBJ1-4; no definite D call. The germline V gene encodes CDR1 SNHLY and CDR2 FYNNEI. CDR3 length: 17 amino acids. Trimming shortened V by 0 bases and J by 2 bases, and 13 bases separated the two germline ends. The CDR3 nucleotides read TGTGCCAGCAGTGAAGCGCTGTGGCCGCAGACTAATGAAAAACTGTTTTTT. Translated: CASSEALWPQTNEKLFF.

This rearrangement joins TRBV12-3 or TRBV12-4 to TRBJ1-2, with D perhaps matching TRBD1 (5 bases). V lost 1 base and J 7 bases, leaving 16 bases between the germline ends. CDR3 size: 15 residues. CDR3 residues: CASSLVLRVALGYTF. As DNA, the CDR3 is TGTGCCAGCAGTTTAGTGCTCAGGGTGGCACTTGGCTACACCTTC.